The 2 T cell receptor beta chains below all came from one sample that was sequenced in a study of response to subunit inactivated influenza vaccine. TCRdb used MiXCR to reprocess the RT-PCR reads, holding one entry per CDR3 protein. The data contain 500,000 or so distinct CDR3 sequences, approximately 11% of them seen just once; the ten biggest clones take up over 9.5%. The sequenced sample was PBMCs from blood, obtained roughly 45 days after vaccination. These TCRs come from a middle-aged man who received an inactivated influenza vaccine.

The rearrangement links TRBV3-1 to TRBJ2-5, with TRBD2 identical over 12 bases. The CDR3 has 16 amino acids. Germline V CDR1 and CDR2: LGHDT, YNNKEL (reference sequence). Trimming at V came to 5 bases and at J to 2 bases, leaving 6 bases not matched to a gene. The CDR3 spells CASSDRTSGNQETQYF. CDR3 nucleotide sequence: TGTGCCAGCAGCGACAGGACTAGCGGGAATCAAGAGACCCAGTACTTC.

A remark on this clonotype: Being one base from a much bigger clone, this may be a read error. This CDR3 fails to terminate in the conserved phenylalanine or tryptophan, so it likely reflects a read error. The chain employs TRBV12-3 or TRBV12-4 and TRBJ2-7; D not resolved. V gave up 6 bases and J gave up 6 bases, with 9 bases separating them. This CDR3 spans 11 amino acids. DNA for the CDR3: TGTGCCAGCAGCGTTTCAACCGAGCAGTACTTA. It yields the protein CASSVSTEQYL.